This paragraph covers one T cell receptor beta chain sequence. Its antigen remains unknown. Each TRB cDNA library was prepared by 5' RACE (with UMI labels). After re-calling the 5' RACE reads, TCRdb lists one entry per CDR3 protein, DNA absent. This sample contains 70,000 to 95,000 distinct CDR3 sequences. This entry comes from a study of CXCR3-negative and CXCR3-positive naive CD8 T cells. Points from the study as a whole: After cryopreservation, CXCR3 expression dropped partially; most assays used fresh PBMCs.

The germline gives CDR1 MNHEY, CDR2 SMNVEV (reference sequence). This CDR3 comprises 15 residues. Naive CD8+ T cells had a CD45RO-CCR7+CD27+CD95- phenotype. Sequenced sample: naive CXCR3- CD8+ T cells from blood. Documented subset: CD45RO-CCR7+CD27+CD95- naive CD8+ T cells lacking CXCR3 (TNR3-). This sequence joins TRBV27 and TRBJ2-5; without DNA, the TCRdb call of TRBD2 cannot be checked. The TCR originated in a human donor in good health. Some clones in this sample may be carry-over from other donors' samples. CDR3 region: CATHLTSGGKETQYF.